This paragraph reports one TCR beta chain. The data were obtained in a study of blood T cell repertoires in COVID-19. Data came from immunoSEQ multiplex PCR; TCRdb stores just in-frame clones and leaves some out. The data hold about 51,000 clones, with 86% observed a single time. Germline lookup yields CDR1 LGHDT and CDR2 YNNKEL (reference sequence). This CDR3 region has 14 residues. Trimming cost V 2 bases and J 0 bases, with 7 bases left between them. The sequence derives from a man in his fifties or sixties with acute or convalescent COVID-19. This chain joins TRBV3-1 (or the pseudogene TRBV3-2) and TRBJ1-1; D is ambiguous. The sample comprised peripheral blood. The CDR3 coding sequence is TGTGCCAGCAGCCAATCCCAGATGAACACTGAAGCTTTCTTT. Translated, it gives CASSQSQMNTEAFF.